Below, one TCR beta chain is given with its context. CD8+ and CD4+ T cells from blood underwent TCR beta sequencing, which was carried out in a high-throughput format. The recently defined diagnostic criteria for definite or probable disease were met by the Susac syndrome patients. Germline CDR1 and CDR2: MGHRA and YSYEKL. V lost 1 base, J lost 3 bases, and 11 bases lay in between. This CDR3 comprises 15 residues. Random hexamers served to reverse transcribe about 0.5 to 1 ug RNA. Amplification of TCR beta CDR3 by immunoSEQ multiplex PCR spanned 54 Vbeta and 13 Jbeta. Via MiXCR, TCRdb re-called the immunoSEQ multiplex PCR reads, giving one row per CDR3 protein. The repertoire has some 110,000 distinct CDR3 sequences, under 96% of them found once; the top ten carry less than 0.15%. This specimen comes from a study of CD8 T cells in Susac syndrome.

This clonotype originated in a human donor with Susac syndrome. Sequencing was performed on CD4+ T cells from PBMCs. The chain has TRBV4-1 and TRBJ2-3; D is perhaps TRBD2 (6 bases). The CDR3 protein is CASSQGRGKTDTQYF. The DNA for the CDR3 is TGCGCCAGCAGCCAAGGGAGGGGTAAGACAGATACGCAGTATTTT.